The clone carrying this T cell receptor (beta chain) was seen a few times. A TCRbeta library incorporating unique molecular identifiers was prepared. TCRdb re-derived calls from the PCR reads in MiXCR, one entry per CDR3 protein. The repertoire holds over 400,000 distinct CDR3 sequences, with 12% as singletons. CDR1 and CDR2 from the germline V gene are ENHRY and SYGVKD. The length of the CDR3 is 14 residues. After removal of 6 bases from V and 2 bases from J, the junction contained 3 bases not matched to a gene. This record belongs to a study of T-cell reconstitution after alpha-beta-depleted transplantation in children.

The TCR sequence derives from a human donor who donated a stem cell graft to a child with combined immunodeficiency. V is TRBV10-3 and J is TRBJ2-2, with TRBD1 matching over 7 bases. The source material was PBMCs from the stem cell graft donor, sampled from the stem cell graft. In DNA form, the CDR3 reads TGTGCCATCAGAGGGGGCCTAAACACCGGGGAGCTGTTTTTT. Translation: CAIRGGLNTGELFF.